The entry below describes one T cell receptor (beta chain). Its antigen is still unknown. The data belong to a study of cytomegalovirus exposure and HLA in healthy donors. Study observations and caveats: Listed as cytomegalovirus-associated were 164 TCR beta chains. Later analysis identified a missense DCLRE1C variant that was linked to TCR beta V- and J-gene trimming.

In the PCR, 60 Vbeta and 13 Jbeta primers were used. TCRdb keeps only in-frame clones here, not all; method: immunoSEQ multiplex PCR. The table lists 120,000 or so clones, roughly 70% of them singletons. The specimen sequenced was PBMCs. The origin of this receptor is a man aged 35-49 years in good health and CMV-seropositive.

The CDR3 here is CASSPGIANTGELFF. In nucleotides, the CDR3 is TGTGCCAGCAGCCCCGGGATAGCAAACACCGGGGAGCTGTTTTTT. The chain is built from TRBV11-3 and TRBJ2-2; TRBD2 is a possible D gene (5 bases). With 5 bases removed from V and 2 bases from J, the gap between germline ends came to 12 bases. Per the germline V gene, CDR1 is SGHNT and CDR2 is YENEEA. The CDR3 is 15 residues long. The variable domain in full, with the rest retrieved from reference TRBV11-3 and TRBJ2-2, is EAGVVQSPRYKIIEKKQPVAFWCNPISGHNTLYWYLQNLGQGPELLIRYENEEAVDDSQLPKDRFSAERLKGVDSTLKIQPAELGDSAVYLCASSPGIANTGELFFGEGSRLTVL.